The 18 T cell receptor beta chains presented below share a single source sample, sequenced in a study of control samples from healthy donors and cancer patients. Clones were sequenced by immunoSEQ multiplex PCR, and TCRdb holds only the in-frame ones, with some missing. The sample carries about 82,000 clones, around 87% recorded once. Specimen: blood. Every receptor here comes from a man between 50 and 59 years old in good health.

The chain uses TRBV19 and TRBJ1-5; D gene uncertain. Between the trimmed V and J ends, which lost 2 bases and 0 bases, there was a span of 11 bases. The CDR3 runs to 16 residues. The germline CDR1 and CDR2 sequences are LNHDA and SQIVND (reference sequence). The CDR3 spells CASSIRTIDSNQPQHF. CDR3 sequence (DNA): TGTGCCAGTAGTATAAGGACTATCGATAGCAATCAGCCCCAGCATTTT.

This chain links TRBV11-2 with TRBJ2-3, with D perhaps matching TRBD2 (5 bases). CDR1 SGHAT and CDR2 FQNNGV come from the germline V gene. This CDR3 is built from 14 residues. With 4 bases removed from V and 4 bases from J, the gap between germline ends came to 12 bases. CDR3 sequence: CASSSYTEADTQYF. The CDR3 coding sequence is TGTGCCAGCAGCTCCTACACGGAGGCAGATACGCAGTATTTT. Looking up the rest from reference TRBV11-2 and TRBJ2-3 gives the full variable domain: EAGVAQSPRYKIIEKRQSVAFWCNPISGHATLYWYQQILGQGPKLLIQFQNNGVVDDSQLPKDRFSAERLKGVDSTLKIQPAKLEDSAVYLCASSSYTEADTQYFGPGTRLTVL.

The chain carries TRBV7-9 and TRBJ1-1; a possible D gene is TRBD1 (6 bases). Germline lookup yields CDR1 SEHNR and CDR2 FQNEAQ (reference sequence). Trimming cost V 2 bases and J 10 bases, with 11 bases left between them. This CDR3 is 12 amino acids long. The CDR3: CASSLTQGTAFF. CDR3 sequence (DNA): TGTGCCAGCAGCTTAACACAGGGTACAGCTTTCTTT.

J is TRBJ1-2 and V is TRBV7-2; D uncertain. V was shortened by 8 bases and J by 4 bases, with 20 bases between the two germline ends. CDR1 is SGHTA, CDR2 FQGNSA, per germline. CDR3 length equals 15 residues. The CDR3 region is CASALNPESTYGYTF. The CDR3, as DNA: TGTGCCAGCGCACTTAACCCCGAGTCTACCTATGGCTACACCTTC.

This clone was seen only once. J is TRBJ2-1 and V is TRBV29-1; 9 bases map to TRBD1. V shed 5 bases and J 2 bases; nucleotides not matched to a gene: 7. CDR3 length: 15 amino acids. The germline CDR1 and CDR2 sequences are SQVTM and ANQGSEA. For the CDR3, the DNA is TGCAGCGTTCCTCGACAGGGGGTAACCTACAATGAGCAGTTCTTC. Its translation: CSVPRQGVTYNEQFF.

This clone was detected once. The gene calls are TRBV27 and TRBJ1-2; a possible D gene is TRBD1 (6 bases). Germline V lookup: CDR1 MNHEY, CDR2 SMNVEV (reference sequence). This CDR3 is built from 13 residues. With 1 base removed from V and 4 bases from J, the gap between germline ends came to 7 bases. The CDR3 loop is CASSLLGAYGYTF. CDR3 in DNA: TGTGCCAGCAGTTTATTGGGGGCCTATGGCTACACCTTC.

This sequence joins TRBV19 and TRBJ1-1, with D maybe TRBD1 (5 bases). The CDR3 loop spans 13 amino acids. The ends were cut back, 4 bases at V and 3 bases at J, with 9 bases in the middle. Germline V CDR1 and CDR2: LNHDA, SQIVND (reference sequence). This CDR3 is CASSSQGYTEAFF. The DNA for the CDR3 is TGTGCCAGTAGTAGTCAGGGATACACTGAAGCTTTCTTT.

The rearrangement links TRBV11-3 to TRBJ1-2; D perhaps matches TRBD1 (5 bases). Per the germline V gene, CDR1 is SGHNT and CDR2 is YENEEA. This CDR3 has 14 residues. V dropped 5 bases and J dropped 0 bases, with 10 bases sitting between them. The DNA for the CDR3 is TGTGCCAGCAGCACCCGGGGCGCTAACTATGGCTACACCTTC. Translation gives CASSTRGANYGYTF.

This clone was detected only once. This sequence joins TRBV20-1 and TRBJ2-3; D call uncertain. V was clipped by 3 bases and J by 1 base, with 11 bases between them. There are 14 residues in the CDR3. CDR1 DFQATT and CDR2 SNEGSKA come from the germline V gene (reference sequence). The CDR3 nucleotides read TGCAGTGCTAGTAAAGGGTTCGGCACAGATACGCAGTATTTT. Translated: CSASKGFGTDTQYF.

V gene TRBV19 combines with J gene TRBJ1-6; D uncertain. This CDR3 is 14 amino acids long. Trimming took 1 base from V and 9 from J, leaving 10 bases between them. Looked up from germline, CDR1 is LNHDA and CDR2 is SQIVND (reference sequence). For the CDR3, the DNA is TGTGCCAGTAGTATAGTCGGAGAGGGTTCACCCCTCCACTTT. Translated, it gives CASSIVGEGSPLHF.

The V call is TRBV24-1, the J call TRBJ2-1; 7 nucleotides align to TRBD1. With 2 bases clipped from V and 15 bases from J, the junction kept 9 bases outside the gene matches. CDR3 length equals 13 residues. Germline V gene lookup returns CDR1 KGHDR and CDR2 SFDVKD. The CDR3 bases are TGTGCCACCAGTGATTCCCAGGGGGATAGGGTGTTCTTC. Protein product: CATSDSQGDRVFF.

The chain is built from TRBV15 and TRBJ1-4, with D perhaps TRBD1 (6 bases). The CDR3 covers 16 residues. In germline, CDR1 is LNHNV, CDR2 YYDKDF (reference sequence). Trimming took off 1 base at V and 0 bases at J, with 9 bases between the two ends. The CDR3 reads CATSRGTVATNEKLFF. DNA for the CDR3: TGTGCCACCAGCAGAGGGACAGTTGCAACTAATGAAAAACTGTTTTTT.

This clone appeared a few times. The chain links TRBV7-6 to TRBJ2-2; 8 nucleotides agree with TRBD2. There are 17 residues in the CDR3. Trimming removed 6 bases from V and 5 bases from J; junction bases left unmatched: 14. Germline-derived CDR1 and CDR2 are SGHVS and FNYEAQ. CDR3 amino acids: CASSFPRGGSATGELFF. CDR3 in DNA: TGTGCCAGCAGTTTCCCCCGGGGGGGATCAGCTACCGGGGAGCTGTTTTTT. The complete variable domain, with remaining parts taken from reference TRBV7-6 and TRBJ2-2, reads GAGVSQSPRYKVTKRGQDVALRCDPISGHVSLYWYRQALGQGPEFLTYFNYEAQQDKSGLPNDRFSAERPEGSISTLTIQRTEQRDSAMYRCASSFPRGGSATGELFFGEGSRLTVL.

This clone occurred once. The chain uses TRBV6-5 and TRBJ2-7; 9 nucleotides line up with TRBD1. The CDR3 totals 15 residues. Unmatched junction bases numbered 10, after V lost 7 bases and J lost 3 bases. CDR1 is MNHEY, CDR2 SVGAGI, per germline. CDR3 region: CASTDRGRADYEQYF. The CDR3 region has the DNA TGTGCCAGCACCGACAGGGGGAGGGCTGACTACGAGCAGTACTTC.

The CDR3 nucleotides read TGTGCCAGCAGCCAAGATCGGGGCTCCGCGGTTTACGAGCAGTACTTC. Translation: CASSQDRGSAVYEQYF. The chain combines TRBV14 with TRBJ2-7; either TRBD1 or TRBD2 may supply D (5 bases each). This CDR3 is 16 amino acids long. The germline V gene encodes CDR1 SGHDN and CDR2 FVKESK. Trimming took 0 bases from V and 4 from J, leaving 16 bases between them.

This clone was detected once. The gene calls are TRBV19 and TRBJ2-2, with TRBD1 identical over 7 bases. With 9 bases clipped from V and 5 bases from J, the junction kept 9 bases outside the gene matches. In germline, CDR1 is LNHDA, CDR2 SQIVND (reference sequence). The CDR3 contains 14 residues. The CDR3, as DNA: TGTGCCAGCCAGGGGACAGTAAGGACCGGGGAGCTGTTTTTT. Its protein product is CASQGTVRTGELFF.

This clone was detected a few times. This chain links TRBV28 with TRBJ1-2, with 9 nucleotides matching TRBD1. In germline, CDR1 is MDHEN, CDR2 SYDVKM. Germline trimming cut 6 bases from V and 4 bases from J; bases unmatched to any gene: 9. This CDR3 comprises 15 residues. CDR3 nucleotides: TGTGCCAGCAGAACGGGGGACAGGGCTGGCTATGGCTACACCTTC. It is translated as CASRTGDRAGYGYTF.

The chain recombines TRBV29-1 with TRBJ1-1; D is unresolved. V was pared by 4 bases and J by 0 bases, with 3 bases between. The germline V gene has CDR1 SQVTM and CDR2 ANQGSEA. This CDR3 has 11 amino acids. The CDR3 sequence is CSVVMNTEAFF. Here the CDR3 DNA reads TGCAGCGTTGTCATGAACACTGAAGCTTTCTTT.